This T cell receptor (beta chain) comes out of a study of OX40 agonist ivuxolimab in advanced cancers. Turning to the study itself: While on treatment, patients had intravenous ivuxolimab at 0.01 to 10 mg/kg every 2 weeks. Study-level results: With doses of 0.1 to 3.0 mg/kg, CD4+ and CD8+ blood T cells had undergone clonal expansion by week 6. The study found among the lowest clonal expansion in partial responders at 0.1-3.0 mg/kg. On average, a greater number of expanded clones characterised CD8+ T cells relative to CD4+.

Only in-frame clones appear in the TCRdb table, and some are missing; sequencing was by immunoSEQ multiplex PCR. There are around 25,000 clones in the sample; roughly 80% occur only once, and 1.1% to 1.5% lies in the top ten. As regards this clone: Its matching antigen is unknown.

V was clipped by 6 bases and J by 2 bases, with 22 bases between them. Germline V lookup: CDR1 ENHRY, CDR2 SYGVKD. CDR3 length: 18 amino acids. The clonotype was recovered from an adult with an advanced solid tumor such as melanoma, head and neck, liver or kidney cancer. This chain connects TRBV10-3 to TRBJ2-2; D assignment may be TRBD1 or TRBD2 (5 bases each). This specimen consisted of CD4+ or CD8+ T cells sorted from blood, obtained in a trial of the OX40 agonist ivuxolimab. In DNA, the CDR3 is TGTGCCATCAGCAAGGGGAGCCCTCAAAAAGTTAACACCGGGGAGCTGTTTTTT. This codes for CAISKGSPQKVNTGELFF.